There are many counts of the clone carrying this TCR beta chain. What it recognizes is unknown. Trimming pared 0 bases from V and 4 bases from J, leaving 9 bases between. Germline CDR1 MNHNY, CDR2 SVGAGI (reference sequence). CDR3 length: 14 residues. The data are from a study of T cells in Graves' hyperthyroidism and ophthalmopathy. Graves' hyperthyroidism was deemed stable absent ophthalmopathy progression within 18 months. RNA transcripts yielded amplified TCR beta CDR3 regions. The HTBI set primed first-round TCR CDR3 RT-PCR. TCRdb fed the multiplex PCR reads into MiXCR, producing one record per CDR3 protein. The sample holds some 440,000 distinct CDR3 sequences, about a sixth seen once. Study results and limitations: Peripheral blood also featured most of the thyroid clonotypes expanded above 0.001.

The receptor comes from a woman aged 18-29 years with Graves' hyperthyroidism. V is TRBV6-6 and J is TRBJ2-5; D is uncertain. Sample: blood. The CDR3 is CASSYSRNSETQYF. The CDR3 bases are TGTGCCAGCAGTTACTCGAGAAACTCAGAGACCCAGTACTTC.